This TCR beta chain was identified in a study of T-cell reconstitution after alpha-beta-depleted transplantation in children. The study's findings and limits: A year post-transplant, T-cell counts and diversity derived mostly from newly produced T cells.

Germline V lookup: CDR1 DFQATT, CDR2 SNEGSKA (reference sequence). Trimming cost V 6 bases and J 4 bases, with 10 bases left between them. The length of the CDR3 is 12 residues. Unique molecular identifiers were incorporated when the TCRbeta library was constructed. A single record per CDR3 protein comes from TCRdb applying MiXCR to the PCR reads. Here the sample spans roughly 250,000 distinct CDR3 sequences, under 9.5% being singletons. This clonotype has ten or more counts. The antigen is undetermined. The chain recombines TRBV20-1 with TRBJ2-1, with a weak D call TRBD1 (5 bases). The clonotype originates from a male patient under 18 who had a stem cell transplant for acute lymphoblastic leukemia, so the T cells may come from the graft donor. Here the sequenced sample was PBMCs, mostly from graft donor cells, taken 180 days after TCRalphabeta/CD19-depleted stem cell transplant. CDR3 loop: CSAEGVYNEQFF. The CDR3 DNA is TGCAGTGCGGAAGGGGTTTACAATGAGCAGTTCTTC.